This T cell receptor (beta chain) appears in the sequencing data of a study of cytomegalovirus exposure and HLA in healthy donors. General study findings and limits: Reports state that TCR beta sequences accurately predicted most subjects' HLA-A and HLA-B alleles. Only CMV serostatus was available as immune exposure information. In a later analysis, around 18,000 TCR beta sequences were associated with HLA alleles at 0.05 false discovery rate.

Remarks on this clone: The antigen is not known.

V dropped 0 bases and J dropped 6 bases, with 8 bases sitting between them. The CDR3 consists of 13 residues. Germline V gene sequence: CDR1 SGHNT, CDR2 YENEEA. This PCR relied on a set of 60 Vbeta primers and 13 Jbeta primers. Here immunoSEQ multiplex PCR was the method, and the copy in TCRdb shows in-frame clones only, minus some. Here the sample spans tens of thousands of clones, roughly 80% being singletons. Sequences were obtained from PBMCs. The TCR originated in a male donor in good health and CMV-seropositive. The chain has TRBV11-3 and TRBJ1-1, with D unresolved. The CDR3 sequence is CASSLDSVAEAFF. CDR3 DNA: TGTGCCAGCAGCTTAGATTCCGTTGCTGAAGCTTTCTTT.